This T cell receptor beta chain was recovered during a study of blood T cell repertoires in COVID-19. Overall study: Samples of COVID-19 (acute and convalescent) were obtained from the United States, Italy and Spain. T cells, B-cell-depleted T cells, or PBMCs supplied cDNA or gDNA.

Trimming removed 1 base at V and 8 bases at J, with 7 bases between. This CDR3 has 13 amino acids. The germline V gene encodes CDR1 SGHTS and CDR2 YDEGEE. Only one count was recorded for this clone. In the original workflow: Using reference gene primer amplification, nucleated cell counts were estimated. Libraries were prepared by immunoSEQ multiplex PCR; TCRdb keeps only in-frame clonotypes and omits some of them. V and J calls plus clone size are reproduced from that table; the DNA served to infer D and trimming. The sample has 70,000 to 100,000 clones; more than 75% are singletons. The clonotype was recovered from a human donor in a cohort sampled during active COVID-19. The gene calls are TRBV5-8 and TRBJ1-6; D remains unclear. Sequenced input: peripheral blood. CDR3 nucleotide sequence: TGTGCCAGCAGCTTGCTACCGGATTCACCCCTCCACTTT. Residues: CASSLLPDSPLHF.